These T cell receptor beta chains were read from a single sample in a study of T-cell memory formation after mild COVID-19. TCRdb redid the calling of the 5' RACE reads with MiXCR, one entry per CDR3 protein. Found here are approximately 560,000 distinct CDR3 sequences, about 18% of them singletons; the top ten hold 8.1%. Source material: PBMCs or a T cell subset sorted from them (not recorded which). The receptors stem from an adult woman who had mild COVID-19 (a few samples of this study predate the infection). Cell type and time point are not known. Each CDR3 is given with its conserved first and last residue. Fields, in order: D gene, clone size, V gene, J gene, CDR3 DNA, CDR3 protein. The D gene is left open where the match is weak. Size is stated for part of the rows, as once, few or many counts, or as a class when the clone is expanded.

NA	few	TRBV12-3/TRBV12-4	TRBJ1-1	TGTGCCAGCAGTGACTCCCCAACAGTAGCCACTGAAGCTTTCTTT	CASSDSPTVATEAFF
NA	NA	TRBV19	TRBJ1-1	TGTGCCAGTAGTGTAGACAACAGGGTCACTGAAGCTTTCTTT	CASSVDNRVTEAFF
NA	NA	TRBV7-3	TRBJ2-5	TGTGCCAGCAGCCCGCGGAGGGGGCCCCAAGAGACCCAGTACTTC	CASSPRRGPQETQYF
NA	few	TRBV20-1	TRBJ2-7	TGCAGTGCCCAGGGCGGGACGTCCTCCTACGAGCAGTACTTC	CSAQGGTSSYEQYF
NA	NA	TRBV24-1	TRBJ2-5	TGTGCCACCAGTGTCGGACTACTCCAAGAGACCCAGTACTTC	CATSVGLLQETQYF
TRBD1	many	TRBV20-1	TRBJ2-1	TGCAGTGCTGACAGGGGACCCTACAATGAGCAGTTCTTC	CSADRGPYNEQFF
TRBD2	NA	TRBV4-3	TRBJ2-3	TGCGCCAGCAGCCAGGCCCGGGAGGGCACAGATACGCAGTATTTT	CASSQAREGTDTQYF
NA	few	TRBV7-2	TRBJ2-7	TGTGCCAGCAGCCGACTGTCCCTAGAGCAGTACTTC	CASSRLSLEQYF
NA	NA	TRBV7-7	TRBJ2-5	TGTGCCAGCAGCTACTCGGGACTCAAAGAGACCCAGTACTTC	CASSYSGLKETQYF
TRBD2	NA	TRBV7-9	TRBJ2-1	TGTGCCAGCACCCCTAGCGGCTTCTACAATGAGCAGTTCTTC	CASTPSGFYNEQFF
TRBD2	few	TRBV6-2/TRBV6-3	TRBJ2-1	TGTGCCAGCAGTACGAGACTAGCGGGGGGCCAAGAGAGCTCCTACAATGAGCAGTTCTTC	CASSTRLAGGQESSYNEQFF
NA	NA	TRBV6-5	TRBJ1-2	TGTGCCAGCAGGCCTCCCGGGGGCTGGGGCTACACCTTC	CASRPPGGWGYTF
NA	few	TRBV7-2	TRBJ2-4	TGTGCCAGCAGCCCTAGATTAAACCTAGCCAAAAACATTCAGTACTTC	CASSPRLNLAKNIQYF
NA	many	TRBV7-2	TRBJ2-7	TGTGCCAGCAGCTTCCACAGAGAGCAGTACTTC	CASSFHREQYF
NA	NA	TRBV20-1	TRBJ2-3	TGCAGTGCTAGAGATAGGGTTGATACGCAGTATTTT	CSARDRVDTQYF
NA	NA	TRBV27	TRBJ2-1	TGTGCCAGCAGTTTATCGTTAGGGGGTGAGCAGTTCTTC	CASSLSLGGEQFF
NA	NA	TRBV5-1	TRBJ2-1	TGCGCCAGCAGTGGTACCGGCAGCTCCTACAATGAGCAGTTCTTC	CASSGTGSSYNEQFF
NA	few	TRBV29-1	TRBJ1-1	TGCAGCCCGGTCACAGAGACGGGGTTAGCTTTCTTT	CSPVTETGLAFF
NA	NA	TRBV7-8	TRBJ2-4	TGTGCCAGCAGCCCGTCCCTTGACCTAAACATTCAGTACTTC	CASSPSLDLNIQYF
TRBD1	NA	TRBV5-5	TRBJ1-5	TGTGCCAGCAATAAGGGGACAGGGAACCAGCCCCAGCATTTT	CASNKGTGNQPQHF
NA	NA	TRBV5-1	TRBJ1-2	TGCGCCAGCAGCTTGGCGGCACTGGGGGACTATGGCTACACCTTC	CASSLAALGDYGYTF
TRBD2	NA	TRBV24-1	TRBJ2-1	TGTGCCACCAGTGATTTGATAGCGGGAGAGTCGGGTGAGCAGTTCTTC	CATSDLIAGESGEQFF
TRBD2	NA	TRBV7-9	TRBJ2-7	TGTGCCAGCAGCCCAGGTGGGAGCGGGAACTCCTACGAGCAGTACTTC	CASSPGGSGNSYEQYF
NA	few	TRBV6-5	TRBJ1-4	TGTGCCAGCAGTACGGACTTACCCGGGGAAAAACTGTTTTTT	CASSTDLPGEKLFF
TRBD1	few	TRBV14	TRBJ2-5	TGTGCCAGCAGCCCTCTAACGGGACAGGGTGTACAGACCCAGTACTTC	CASSPLTGQGVQTQYF
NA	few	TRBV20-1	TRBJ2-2	TGCAGTGCGGGTGGCCGGGGGCGGGACACCGGGGAGCTGTTTTTT	CSAGGRGRDTGELFF
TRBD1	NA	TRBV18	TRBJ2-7	TGTGCCAGCTCACCACCCGGGACAGGGGGTTTACAGTACTTC	CASSPPGTGGLQYF
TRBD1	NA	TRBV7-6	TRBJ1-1	TGTGCCAGCAGCTTAGCGCCTTCGACAGGGGGTTACACTGAAGCTTTCTTT	CASSLAPSTGGYTEAFF
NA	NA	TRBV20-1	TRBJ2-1	TGCAGTCACCCGGGGGAAGATGAGCAGTTCTTC	CSHPGEDEQFF
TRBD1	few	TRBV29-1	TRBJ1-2	TGCAGCGTTGATCAGGGGGCATTTGGTGGCTACACCTTC	CSVDQGAFGGYTF
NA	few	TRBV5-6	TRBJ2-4	TGTGCCAGCAGAGGGGAGAAAAACATTCAGTACTTC	CASRGEKNIQYF
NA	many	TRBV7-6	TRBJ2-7	TGTGCCAGCAGCCCGAACGGAGACTACGAGCAGTACTTC	CASSPNGDYEQYF
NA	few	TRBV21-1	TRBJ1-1	TGTGCCAGCAGCAAAAGGACAGGCATGAACACTGAAGCTTTCTTT	CASSKRTGMNTEAFF
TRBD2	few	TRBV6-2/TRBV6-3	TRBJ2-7	TGTGCCAGCAGTTATCCGGGACTAGCGGGAATCCAGTACTTC	CASSYPGLAGIQYF
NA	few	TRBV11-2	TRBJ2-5	TGTGCCAGCAGCTTGCTATACCAGGGAGAGACCCAGTACTTC	CASSLLYQGETQYF
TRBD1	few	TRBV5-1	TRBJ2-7	TGCGCCAGCAGCTTCTCGGGACAGACCTACGAGCAGTACTTC	CASSFSGQTYEQYF
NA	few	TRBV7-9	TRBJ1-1	TGTGCCAGCAGCCCCCCCGGGACACTAATAGAAGCTTTCTTT	CASSPPGTLIEAFF
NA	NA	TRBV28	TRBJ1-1	TGTGCCAGCACAGACACGAACACTGAAGCTTTCTTT	CASTDTNTEAFF
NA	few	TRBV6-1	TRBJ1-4	TGTGCCAGCAGGACCAGAGAAGATGAAAAACTGTTTTTT	CASRTREDEKLFF
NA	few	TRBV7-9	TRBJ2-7	TGTGCCAGCAGCTCCCGGGCCGGGGGAGATAGCTCCTACGAGCAGTACTTC	CASSSRAGGDSSYEQYF
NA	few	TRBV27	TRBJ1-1	TGTGCCAGCAGCCCCTTAGAGGGTGGGACTGAAGCTTTCTTT	CASSPLEGGTEAFF
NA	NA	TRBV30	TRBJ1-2	TGTGCCTGGATTCGTCAGGGAGGGTATGGCTACACCTTC	CAWIRQGGYGYTF
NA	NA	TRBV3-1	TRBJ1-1	TGTGCCAGCAGCCAAGGGTTGACGAACACTGAAGCTTTCTTT	CASSQGLTNTEAFF
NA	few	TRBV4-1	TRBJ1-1	TGCGCCAGCAGCCAGTTGACGGGGGAAGCTTTCTTT	CASSQLTGEAFF
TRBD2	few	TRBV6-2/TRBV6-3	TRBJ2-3	TGTGCCAGCAGGATGACTAGCGGGAGGTCAACATCAGATACGCAGTATTTT	CASRMTSGRSTSDTQYF
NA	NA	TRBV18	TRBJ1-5	TGTGCCAGCTCACCCTCAGGGGCTGGTCAGCCCCAGCATTTT	CASSPSGAGQPQHF
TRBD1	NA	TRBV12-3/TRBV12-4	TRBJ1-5	TGTGCCAGCAGTGAATCCGGGACAGGGTATCAGCCCCAGCATTTT	CASSESGTGYQPQHF
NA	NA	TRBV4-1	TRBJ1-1	TGCGCCAGCAGCCAAGATATTGGGGCCCTTGAAGCTTTCTTT	CASSQDIGALEAFF
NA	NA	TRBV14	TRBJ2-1	TGTGCCAGCAGCCCCCTCGGCTCGTTTCCGCATGAGCAGTTCTTC	CASSPLGSFPHEQFF
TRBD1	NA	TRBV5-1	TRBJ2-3	TGCGCCAGCAGCTCTCAAGGACAGGGGTCGGATACGCAGTATTTT	CASSSQGQGSDTQYF
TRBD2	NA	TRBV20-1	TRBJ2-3	TGCAGTGCTAATCTAGCGGGGGTCCAAGATACGCAGTATTTT	CSANLAGVQDTQYF